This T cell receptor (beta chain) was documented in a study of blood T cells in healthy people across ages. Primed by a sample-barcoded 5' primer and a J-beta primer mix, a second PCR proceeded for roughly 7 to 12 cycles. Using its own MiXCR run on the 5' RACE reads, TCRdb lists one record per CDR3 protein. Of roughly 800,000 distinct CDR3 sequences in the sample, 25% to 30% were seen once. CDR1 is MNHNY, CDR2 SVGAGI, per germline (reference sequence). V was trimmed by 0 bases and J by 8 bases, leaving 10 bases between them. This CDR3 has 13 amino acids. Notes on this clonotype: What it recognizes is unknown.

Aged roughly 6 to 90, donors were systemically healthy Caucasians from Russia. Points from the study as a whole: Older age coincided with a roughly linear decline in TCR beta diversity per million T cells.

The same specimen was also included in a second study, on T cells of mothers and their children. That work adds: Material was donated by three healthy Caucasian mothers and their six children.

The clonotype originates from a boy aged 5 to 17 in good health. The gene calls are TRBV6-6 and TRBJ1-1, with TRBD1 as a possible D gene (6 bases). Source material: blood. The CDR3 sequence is CASSYSRQGEAFF. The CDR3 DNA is TGTGCCAGCAGTTACTCGAGGCAGGGGGAAGCTTTCTTT.